The 2 T cell receptor beta chains listed next were all sequenced from one sample in a study of cytomegalovirus exposure and HLA in healthy donors. PCR used 60 Vbeta primers and 13 Jbeta primers. The method was immunoSEQ multiplex PCR; TCRdb's version includes in-frame clones alone and lacks a portion of them. The sample has some 140,000 clones, more than 75% seen once. Sequencing used PBMCs. These TCRs come from a woman aged 40 to 50 in good health and CMV-seropositive.

The chain has TRBV4-2 and TRBJ1-2, with D unresolved. The CDR3 length is 16 residues. V lost 0 bases and J 8 bases, leaving 19 bases between the germline ends. Germline CDR1 reads LGHNA; CDR2 reads YNFKEQ. CDR3 sequence (DNA): TGTGCCAGCAGCCAAGAATTAAGCGGCCAGGTATTCGGCTACACCTTC. Translated: CASSQELSGQVFGYTF.

There are a few counts of this clone. The V and J genes are TRBV28 and TRBJ1-5, with D possibly TRBD1 on 6 matching bases. Per the germline V gene, CDR1 is MDHEN and CDR2 is SYDVKM. The CDR3 runs 14 residues. Trimming removed 8 bases from V and 4 bases from J, with 15 bases in between. The CDR3 nucleotides are TGTGCCAGCTTTAACGGACAGTGGAATCAGCCCCAGCATTTT. Residues: CASFNGQWNQPQHF.